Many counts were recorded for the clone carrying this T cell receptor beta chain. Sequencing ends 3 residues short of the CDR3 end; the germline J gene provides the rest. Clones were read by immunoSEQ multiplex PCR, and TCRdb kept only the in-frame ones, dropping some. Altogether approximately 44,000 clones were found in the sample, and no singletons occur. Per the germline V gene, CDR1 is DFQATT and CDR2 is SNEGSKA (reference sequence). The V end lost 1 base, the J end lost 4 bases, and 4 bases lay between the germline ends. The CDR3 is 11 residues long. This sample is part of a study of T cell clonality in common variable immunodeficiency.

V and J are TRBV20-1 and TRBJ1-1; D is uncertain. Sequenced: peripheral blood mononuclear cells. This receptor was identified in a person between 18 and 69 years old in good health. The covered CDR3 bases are TGCAGTGCTAGAGGAGGCACTGAA. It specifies CSARGGTE. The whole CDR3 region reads CSARGGTEAFF.